This TCR beta chain was sequenced for a study of response to subunit inactivated influenza vaccine (dated by TCRdb to the late 2010s). Turning to the overall study: Deep quantitative profiling of the T cell receptor repertoire was used in the study to follow responses to a trivalent subunit inactivated influenza vaccine.

V and J lose 0 bases and 3 bases, and a span of 10 bases separates them. The germline V gene provides CDR1 SGHDT and CDR2 YYEEEE. The CDR3 runs 15 amino acids, cysteine and phenylalanine included. This entry keeps only the CDR3 DNA: 45 bases, framed from base 1. The protocol used for the library was RT-PCR. These reads were obtained on an Illumina HiSeq 2500. TCRdb ran its own pipeline on the public reads, namely fastp trimming at Q25 and MiXCR clone calling, and kept in-frame beta chains. One record per CDR3 amino acid sequence lists the most common genes and DNA. This sample comprises around 490,000 distinct CDR3 sequences, approximately 7.6% of them detected only once. Roughly 13% of the sample is in the top ten clones. As concerns this clonotype: Its binding antigen is unknown. No base quality values were provided; no much bigger clone lies one nucleotide off.

Overall results and qualifications from the work: The authors suggested that each seasonal influenza vaccination may recruit only a limited number of new T cells.

This receptor chain uses TRBV5-6 and TRBJ2-1; the D gene lacks a confident call. The sequenced sample was PBMCs from blood, obtained about 23 months after vaccination. This TCR was sampled from a man aged 50 to 69 who received an inactivated influenza vaccine. Donor details come from another sample of the same person, matched by shared clones. The sequence in DNA is TGTGCCAGCAGCTTGGGTACCCCGAACTACAATGAGCAGTTCTTC. Translated, this is CASSLGTPNYNEQFF.